The clone carrying this T cell receptor (beta chain) was observed at least ten times. The sample originates from a study of T cell repertoires in cytomegalovirus infection. Each CDR3 protein gets one entry after TCRdb re-called the reads with MiXCR. The profile covers about 250,000 distinct CDR3 sequences, with around an eighth appearing a single time and roughly 1.7% taken by the ten largest. The V end lost 6 bases, the J end lost 5 bases, and 13 bases lay between the germline ends. The CDR3 sequence is 14 residues long. Germline V gene data show CDR1 as SEHNR and CDR2 as FQNEAQ (reference sequence).

V is TRBV7-9 and J is TRBJ2-2; possibly TRBD2 for D (6 bases). This sequence was found in a human donor in good health (CMV status not recorded). Some clones in this sample may be carry-over from other donors' samples. The sequencing sample was made of PBMCs. This CDR3 is CASRRSGETGELFF. Here the CDR3 DNA reads TGTGCCAGCAGGCGGTCGGGGGAGACCGGGGAGCTGTTTTTT.